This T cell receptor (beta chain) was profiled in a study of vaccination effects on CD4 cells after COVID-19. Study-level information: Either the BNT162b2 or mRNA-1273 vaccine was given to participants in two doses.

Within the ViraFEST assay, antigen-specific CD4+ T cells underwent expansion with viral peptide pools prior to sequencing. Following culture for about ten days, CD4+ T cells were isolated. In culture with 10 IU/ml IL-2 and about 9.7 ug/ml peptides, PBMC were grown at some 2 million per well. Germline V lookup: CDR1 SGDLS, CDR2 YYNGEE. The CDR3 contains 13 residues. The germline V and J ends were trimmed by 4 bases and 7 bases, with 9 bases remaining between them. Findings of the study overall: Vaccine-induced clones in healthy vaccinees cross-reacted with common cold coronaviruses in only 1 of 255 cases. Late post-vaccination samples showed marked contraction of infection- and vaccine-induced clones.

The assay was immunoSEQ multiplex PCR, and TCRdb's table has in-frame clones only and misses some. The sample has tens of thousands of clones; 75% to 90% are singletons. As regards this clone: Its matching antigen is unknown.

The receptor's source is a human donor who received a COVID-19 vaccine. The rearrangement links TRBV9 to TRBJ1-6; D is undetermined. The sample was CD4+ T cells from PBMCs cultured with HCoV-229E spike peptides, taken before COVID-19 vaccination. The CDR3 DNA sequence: TGTGCCAGCAGCCCCGCCCAAAATTCACCCCTCCACTTT. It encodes CASSPAQNSPLHF.